Here is one TCR beta chain with its context. Its antigen is undetermined. One end of the junction varies from germline; a read error may be responsible. These data come from a study of T cell responses to AZD1222 COVID-19 vaccine. The repertoire was sequenced with immunoSEQ multiplex PCR; TCRdb's copy has only in-frame clones and lacks some. Here the sample spans around 180,000 clones, approximately 87% being singletons. Overall study findings and caveats: Reportedly, nearly half the spike-specific TCRs target unmutated variant regions. Just five to seven people given AZD1222 tested seropositive at baseline. Among the donors, most were white British and more were female, and clonal diversity was possibly underestimated. Vaccine-associated CD4 TCRs spanned spike, dominant at 160-218 and 743-854.

Germline V gene data show CDR1 as SSHAT and CDR2 as FNYEAQ (reference sequence). The CDR3 length is 15 residues. This clonotype was sampled from an adult in good health. Sequencing was performed on peripheral blood, taken on day 0 of MenACWY control vaccination. V and J are TRBV7-7 and TRBJ2-1; 10 nucleotides agree with TRBD2. CDR3 sequence: CASSRGLADNNEQFF. CDR3 coding DNA: TGTGCTAGCAGCCGAGGACTAGCGGATAACAATGAGCAGTTCTTC.